Reported below is one TCR beta chain. What it recognizes is unknown. The sample comes from a study of a mutant IDH1 vaccine in newly diagnosed glioma. As for the study in general: Vaccinations were initiated 4-6 weeks following radiotherapy alone, or were given together with temozolomide cycles.

Time point reported: week 11, during vaccination. Every vaccine dose comprised 300 ug of mutant IDH1 20-mer peptide plus topical imiquimod. The donors had new WHO grade 3 or 4 astrocytomas; these were IDH1-mutant and ATRX-lost. The data were produced by immunoSEQ multiplex PCR, yet TCRdb's version contains in-frame clones alone and is incomplete. The repertoire holds 120,000 or so clones, around 80% seen once, with 5.5% in the top ten. The CDR3 covers 14 residues. Per germline, CDR1 MNHEY and CDR2 SVGAGI. V gave up 4 bases and J gave up 5 bases; unmatched junction bases: 6. The chain uses TRBV6-5 and TRBJ1-1; 8 bases match TRBD1. The receptor was derived from a man aged 35-49 years with glioma. Sample: PBMCs, taken from a glioma patient whose treatment included an IDH1 peptide vaccine. The CDR3, as DNA: TGTGCCAGCAGTTTCGGACAGGGAGGGACTGAAGCTTTCTTT. Translated: CASSFGQGGTEAFF.